Described below is a single T cell receptor beta chain sequence and its context. Its antigen is unknown. The germline V and J ends were trimmed by 1 base and 4 bases, with 13 bases remaining between them. Germline CDR1 and CDR2: SGHVS and FQNEAQ. The CDR3 loop spans 15 amino acids. The PCR used 60 Vbeta and 13 Jbeta primers. Profiling relied on immunoSEQ multiplex PCR, and the TCRdb table lists in-frame clones only, not all of them. The top ten hold around 4% of the sample, which has around 200,000 clones, approximately 81% seen once. The data belong to a study of cytomegalovirus exposure and HLA in healthy donors. Study as a whole: Sequencing of about 179 million T cells in an earlier analysis found roughly 120 million unique TCR beta sequences. An early release of data contained approximately 85 million unique TCRs, which came from HLA-typed donors.

Whole-study findings and limits: Some TCR beta chains (164 of them) were listed as cytomegalovirus-associated.

The sequence came from a man in his forties or fifties in good health and CMV-seronegative. This chain links TRBV7-8 with TRBJ1-1; D not certain. The sample was PBMCs. The CDR3 bases are TGTGCCAGCAGCTTAGAACGGGCTGGGAGCACTGAAGCTTTCTTT. Translation gives CASSLERAGSTEAFF.